The present TCR beta chain was sequenced within a study of spatial heterogeneity in lung cancer. Described time point: blood at routine non-recurrence follow-up after resection. Germline V gene sequence: CDR1 MNHNY, CDR2 SVGAGI (reference sequence). This CDR3 is built from 14 residues. J was trimmed by 8 bases and V by 2 bases; bases with no gene match: 4. TCRdb passed the 5' RACE reads through MiXCR, listing each CDR3 protein once. The sample holds 110,000 or so distinct CDR3 sequences, less than 14% seen once. The source of this sequence is a female donor with early-stage non-small cell lung cancer. The chain has TRBV6-6 and TRBJ1-4; TRBD1 matches at 8 bases. The specimen was PBMCs, collected at follow-up. The CDR3, as DNA: TGTGCCAGCAGTTACCGGGACAGGCAAGAAAAACTGTTTTTT. Protein product: CASSYRDRQEKLFF.